This TCR beta chain derives from a study of glioma-infiltrating T cells after dendritic cell vaccination. Time point: after dendritic cell vaccination, including at tumor progression/relapse. Selection required adequate fresh-frozen tumor tissue plus more than two years' survival data. Germline CDR1 is MNHNS and CDR2 is SASEGT. V trimming: 6 bases; J trimming: 7 bases; junction bases outside the gene matches: 13. The CDR3 is 15 amino acids. Input was 2 to 2.5 ug genomic DNA, or all available if less. Some clones are missing from TCRdb's copy, which holds only in-frame ones; the method was immunoSEQ multiplex PCR. The top ten clones hold about 5.5% of a sample with about 94,000 clones, roughly 80% of them seen once.

The sample consisted of blood, taken after dendritic cell vaccination. This TCR was sampled from a human donor with glioblastoma. The chain employs TRBV6-1 and TRBJ1-2; TRBD1 agrees at 8 bases. CDR3 region: CASSLLQGASGGYTF. For the CDR3, the DNA is TGTGCCAGCAGCCTGCTTCAGGGGGCGTCGGGTGGCTACACCTTC.